The present entry profiles one T cell receptor beta chain with its context. Its antigen is as yet unknown. This entry comes from a study of identifying expanded T cells in peripheral blood. Study observations and caveats: Approximately 1.1 clones differed between technical replicates, versus 16.4 and 19 over time. Roughly 2-week clone count variance significantly increased as total template count grew.

During the collection period, no donor immune events like infections were recorded. There are 15 residues in the CDR3. Trimming stripped 1 base from V and 6 bases from J, with 10 bases between. The germline gives CDR1 MGHRA, CDR2 YSYEKL. Profiled with immunoSEQ multiplex PCR; TCRdb holds only in-frame clones, not every one. The sample shows roughly 78,000 clones, about nine tenths of them seen only once. J is TRBJ2-6 and V is TRBV4-1; D is uncertain. Sequenced material: blood. This sequence originates from a person aged 18 to 70 in good health. CDR3 sequence: CASSQVDLEANVLTF. In DNA form, the CDR3 reads TGCGCCAGCAGCCAAGTCGATTTAGAGGCCAACGTCCTGACTTTC.